The 17 T cell receptor beta chains below all came from one sample that was sequenced in a study of cytomegalovirus exposure and HLA in healthy donors (dated by TCRdb to 2016 to 2017). Receptors were amplified or captured by the immunoSEQ multiplex PCR assay. TCRdb took this table from immuneACCESS and kept in-frame rearrangements with V and J called. Such tables lack part of the clones; where checked against another copy, unresolved V genes explain under half of the gap, and the rest is unexplained. For this sample the table gives hundreds of thousands of clones, of which around 86% were detected only once. The ten most abundant clones make up roughly 2% of the sample. Sequenced: PBMCs. The receptors stem from a woman aged 18 to 35 in good health and CMV-seropositive.

V is TRBV30 and J is TRBJ1-1, with a weak D call TRBD1 (5 bases). Trimming cost V 0 bases and J 7 bases, with 9 bases left between them. This CDR3 has 12 residues. The germline V gene encodes CDR1 GTSNPN and CDR2 SVGIG (reference sequence). The CDR3 DNA sequence: TGTGCCTGGAGTGTAGCGGGGGTTGAAGCTTTCTTT. Protein product: CAWSVAGVEAFF.

Notes on this clone: The same CDR3 can be traced to other DNA sequences in this sample. The chain joins TRBV5-1 to TRBJ2-2; D not certain. V dropped 1 base and J dropped 5 bases, with 3 bases sitting between them. The CDR3 is 12 amino acids. The germline CDR1 and CDR2 sequences are SGHRS and YFSETQ. The CDR3 sequence is CASSLTTGELFF. CDR3 coding DNA: TGCGCCAGCAGCTTGACAACCGGGGAGCTGTTTTTT.

The chain has TRBV5-6 and TRBJ2-7; perhaps TRBD1 as D (5 bases). Deletions cut 4 bases from V and 0 bases from J, with 17 bases between. CDR3 length: 16 amino acids. CDR1 is SGHDT and CDR2 is YYEEEE in the germline V gene. CDR3 residues: CASSKAGHLSSYEQYF. CDR3 DNA sequence: TGTGCCAGCAGCAAGGCTGGACATTTGAGCTCCTACGAGCAGTACTTC.

The rearrangement links TRBV9 to TRBJ1-3; the match to TRBD1 covers 7 bases. CDR1 SGDLS and CDR2 YYNGEE come from the germline V gene. J gave up 4 bases and V 0 bases, and 10 bases lay outside the gene matches. The CDR3 is 17 amino acids. The CDR3 bases are TGTGCCAGCAGCGTAGTGGATACCGGGACAGCAGGAAACACCATATATTTT. It is translated as CASSVVDTGTAGNTIYF.

The V gene is TRBV4-1, the J gene TRBJ2-1, with 9 positions matching TRBD2. V dropped 5 bases and J dropped 6; count of bases not matched to a gene: 11. Germline V gives CDR1 MGHRA, CDR2 YSYEKL. This CDR3 comprises 16 residues. CDR3 amino acids: CASSGRLAARLNEQFF. CDR3 bases: TGCGCCAGCAGCGGCCGACTAGCGGCACGTCTCAATGAGCAGTTCTTC.

This clone occurred once. The chain has TRBV28 and TRBJ2-7, with D tentatively TRBD2 (6 bases). This CDR3 region has 15 residues. V was clipped by 7 bases and J by 1 base, with 17 bases between them. Germline lookup yields CDR1 MDHEN and CDR2 SYDVKM. CDR3 in amino acids: CASTEAGSLSYEQYF. The CDR3 nucleotides are TGTGCCAGCACGGAGGCGGGATCCCTTTCCTACGAGCAGTACTTC.

V gene TRBV9 combines with J gene TRBJ2-3; 7 nucleotides match TRBD2. The germline CDR1 and CDR2 sequences are SGDLS and YYNGEE. V lost 0 bases, J lost 3 bases, and 7 bases stayed unmatched. CDR3 length equals 16 residues. CDR3 nucleotide sequence: TGTGCCAGCAGCGTAGCCCGTAGCGGGCAGACAGATACGCAGTATTTT. It encodes CASSVARSGQTDTQYF.

The chain carries TRBV7-2 and TRBJ2-1; D unclear. The V and J ends lost 2 bases and 5 bases respectively, with 16 bases between them. In germline, CDR1 is SGHTA, CDR2 FQGNSA. The CDR3 runs to 16 residues. CDR3 bases: TGTGCCAGCAGCTTATACGGTCGGTCTCCTCACAATGAGCAGTTCTTC. It yields the protein CASSLYGRSPHNEQFF.

The chain combines TRBV28 with TRBJ2-7; 7 bases match TRBD1. This CDR3 is 15 amino acids long. Trimming cost V 5 bases and J 7 bases; bases outside gene matches: 14. From germline, CDR1 is MDHEN and CDR2 SYDVKM. The CDR3 is CASSTTGATYEEQYF. For the CDR3, the DNA is TGTGCCAGCAGTACTACAGGGGCGACCTACGAAGAGCAGTACTTC.

The genes are TRBV28 and TRBJ2-3; 12 bases match TRBD2. V shed 3 bases and J 5 bases; nucleotides not matched to a gene: 6. Germline CDR1 is MDHEN and CDR2 is SYDVKM. The CDR3 spans 16 residues. CDR3 coding DNA: TGTGCCAGCAGTTTTCTAGCGGGAGGGCAGGTAGATACGCAGTATTTT. The encoded protein is CASSFLAGGQVDTQYF.

The chain uses TRBV6-1 and TRBJ2-3; TRBD2 matches at 13 bases. CDR3 length equals 15 residues. V lost 6 bases to trimming and J lost 5 bases; unmatched junction nucleotides: 5. The germline gives CDR1 MNHNS, CDR2 SASEGT. The CDR3 coding sequence is TGTGCCAGCAGAGGACTAGCGGGAGTAATAGATACGCAGTATTTT. Protein: CASRGLAGVIDTQYF.

The chain recombines TRBV29-1 with TRBJ2-1; 8 bases are shared with TRBD2. This CDR3 contains 16 residues. CDR1 SQVTM and CDR2 ANQGSEA come from the germline V gene. V shed 3 bases, J shed 1 base, and the junction held 8 bases outside the gene matches. CDR3 sequence (DNA): TGCAGCGTTGACAAAGCCACTAGCGGTTCCTACAATGAGCAGTTCTTC. This sequence encodes CSVDKATSGSYNEQFF.

The chain is built from TRBV6-1 and TRBJ2-1; possible D gene TRBD1, 5 bases. The length of the CDR3 is 15 residues. The ends were cut back, 2 bases at V and 2 bases at J, with 10 bases in the middle. The germline CDR1 and CDR2 sequences are MNHNS and SASEGT. The CDR3 protein is CASSEPGLTYNEQFF. CDR3 sequence (DNA): TGTGCCAGCAGTGAACCAGGGCTAACCTACAATGAGCAGTTCTTC.

The genes are TRBV5-1 and TRBJ1-1; D may be TRBD1 (6 bases). V lost 1 base and J lost 0, with 7 bases in between. The CDR3 covers 14 residues. From germline, CDR1 is SGHRS and CDR2 YFSETQ. For the CDR3, the DNA is TGCGCCAGCAGCTTGTCAGGGGTGAACACTGAAGCTTTCTTT. This translates into CASSLSGVNTEAFF.

The chain uses TRBV28 and TRBJ2-3; 8 positions match TRBD2. With 3 bases clipped from V and 1 base from J, the junction kept 3 bases outside the gene matches. This CDR3 contains 15 residues. CDR1 MDHEN and CDR2 SYDVKM come from the germline V gene. The DNA of the CDR3 is TGTGCCAGCAGTTTCTCACTAGCGGGCACAGATACGCAGTATTTT. It is translated as CASSFSLAGTDTQYF. The entire variable domain, with the rest obtained from reference TRBV28 and TRBJ2-3, is as follows: DVKVTQSSRYLVKRTGEKVFLECVQDMDHENMFWYRQDPGLGLRLIYFSYDVKMKEKGDIPEGYSVSREKKERFSLILESASTNQTSMYLCASSFSLAGTDTQYFGPGTRLTVL.

The V and J genes are TRBV7-9 and TRBJ2-2, with D hard to call. With 5 bases removed from V and 8 bases from J, the gap between germline ends came to 6 bases. There are 11 residues in the CDR3. Germline V gene data show CDR1 as SEHNR and CDR2 as FQNEAQ (reference sequence). The CDR3 DNA reads TGTGCCAGCAGCCCCCCGGGGGAGCTGTTTTTT. Encoded protein: CASSPPGELFF.

The gene calls are TRBV5-1 and TRBJ2-7, with a tentative D call TRBD2 (5 bases). Germline assignment: CDR1 SGHRS and CDR2 YFSETQ. The V gene lost 2 bases and the J gene lost 0 bases, with 15 bases spanning the gap. This CDR3 spans 16 amino acids. Here the CDR3 reads CASSLGGQESSYEQYF. CDR3 DNA: TGCGCCAGCAGCTTAGGCGGGCAGGAGAGCTCCTACGAGCAGTACTTC.